These T cell receptor beta chains were read from a single sample in a study of technical replicates of blood from several donors. TCRdb's table, derived via immunoSEQ multiplex PCR, lists solely in-frame clones and lacks some. Here the sample spans some 77,000 clones, roughly 97% being singletons. Sample: T cells isolated from PBMCs. Source of these receptors: a human donor in good health. CDR3s include the opening cysteine and the closing phenylalanine or tryptophan. The order of the fields is D gene, clone size, J gene, V gene, CDR3 protein, CDR3 DNA. A D gene is named only where the DNA matches it firmly. The size field is filled for only some rows; it gives once, few, many or a size class.

- | few | TRBJ2-1 | TRBV19 | CASSPILAGNEQFF | TGTGCCAGTAGTCCAATACTAGCTGGCAATGAGCAGTTCTTC
TRBD2 | - | TRBJ2-7 | TRBV5-4 | CASSLEPSGYYEQYF | TGTGCCAGCAGCTTGGAGCCTAGCGGGTATTACGAGCAGTACTTC
- | - | TRBJ1-2 | TRBV11-1 | CASSQGGAYVGYTF | TGTGCCAGCAGCCAAGGGGGTGCTTATGTGGGCTACACCTTC
TRBD2 | - | TRBJ2-7 | TRBV30 | CAWSPDSGPYEQYF | TGTGCCTGGAGTCCTGATAGCGGGCCGTACGAGCAGTACTTC
TRBD1 | - | TRBJ1-1 | TRBV6-1 | CASSEQGAVNTEAFF | TGTGCCAGCAGTGAACAGGGGGCGGTGAACACTGAAGCTTTCTTT
- | - | TRBJ1-2 | TRBV5-1 | CASSMSVNYGYTF | TGCGCCAGCAGCATGTCAGTTAACTATGGCTACACCTTC
TRBD1 | - | TRBJ1-5 | TRBV18 | CASSDRQGHQPQHF | TGTGCCAGCTCAGATAGACAGGGCCATCAGCCCCAGCATTTT
TRBD2 | - | TRBJ2-3 | TRBV6-1 | CASSGREPDTQYF | TGTGCCAGCAGTGGGCGGGAGCCAGATACGCAGTATTTT
TRBD1 | - | TRBJ1-2 | TRBV7-3 | CASSPTGLDRVAYGYTF | TGTGCCAGCAGCCCCACCGGACTGGACAGGGTTGCCTATGGCTACACCTTC
- | - | TRBJ1-1 | TRBV15 | CATSLSGYTEAFF | TGTGCCACCAGTTTGTCAGGATACACTGAAGCTTTCTTT
- | - | TRBJ1-5 | TRBV7-9 | CASSFGEQQPQHF | TGTGCCAGCAGCTTTGGGGAGCAGCAGCCCCAGCATTTT
- | - | TRBJ2-2 | TRBV29-1 | CSVYGLSDNTGELFF | TGCAGCGTCTACGGGCTTAGCGACAACACCGGGGAGCTGTTTTTT
TRBD2 | - | TRBJ2-5 | TRBV11-3 | CASSELAGGETQYF | TGTGCCAGCAGCGAACTAGCGGGAGGGGAGACCCAGTACTTC
- | - | TRBJ2-5 | TRBV5-1 | CASSHLLQQETQYF | TGCGCCAGCTCCCATCTCCTACAGCAAGAGACCCAGTACTTC
- | - | TRBJ1-3 | TRBV29-1 | CSVGGEENTIYF | TGCAGCGTCGGGGGGGAGGAAAACACCATATATTTT
- | - | TRBJ2-7 | TRBV21-1 | CASSIRDRPYEQYF | TGTGCCAGCAGCATCCGCGACAGACCCTACGAGCAGTACTTC
- | - | TRBJ2-7 | TRBV4-2 | CASSLAGGRLTYEQYF | TGTGCCAGCAGCCTCGCCGGAGGGAGACTCACCTACGAGCAGTACTTC
- | - | TRBJ2-2 | TRBV9 | CASRGQLTGELFF | TGTGCCAGCAGAGGACAACTCACCGGGGAGCTGTTTTTT
- | - | TRBJ1-5 | TRBV7-2 | CASSLEGLSNQPQHF | TGTGCCAGCAGCTTGGAGGGTCTTAGCAATCAGCCCCAGCATTTT
TRBD2 | - | TRBJ2-3 | TRBV19 | CASRSSGSADTQYF | TGTGCCAGTAGGTCTAGCGGGAGCGCAGATACGCAGTATTTT
TRBD1 | - | TRBJ1-1 | TRBV7-2 | CASSTLQGRSEAFF | TGTGCCAGCAGCACCTTACAGGGGAGGAGTGAAGCTTTCTTT
TRBD1 | - | TRBJ1-5 | TRBV10-3 | CAISEPRQGGQPQHF | TGTGCCATCAGTGAGCCCCGACAGGGCGGTCAGCCCCAGCATTTT
TRBD2 | few | TRBJ2-2 | TRBV12-5 | CASAGLAGGPGSGELFF | TGTGCTAGTGCGGGACTAGCGGGAGGGCCGGGATCCGGGGAGCTGTTTTTT
TRBD2 | - | TRBJ2-5 | TRBV4-2 | CASSLTSGRVEETQYF | TGTGCCAGCAGCCTCACTAGCGGGAGAGTAGAAGAGACCCAGTACTTC
TRBD2 | - | TRBJ2-3 | TRBV4-2 | CASSLNTAGDFTDTQYF | TGTGCCAGCAGCCTAAATACAGCGGGAGACTTTACAGATACGCAGTATTTT
- | - | TRBJ2-1 | TRBV28 | CASSSTRNNEQFF | TGTGCCAGCAGTTCTACTAGAAACAATGAGCAGTTCTTC
- | once | TRBJ2-7 | TRBV7-2 | CASSLGQGIQQYF | TGTGCCAGCAGCCTCGGGCAGGGTATTCAACAGTACTTC